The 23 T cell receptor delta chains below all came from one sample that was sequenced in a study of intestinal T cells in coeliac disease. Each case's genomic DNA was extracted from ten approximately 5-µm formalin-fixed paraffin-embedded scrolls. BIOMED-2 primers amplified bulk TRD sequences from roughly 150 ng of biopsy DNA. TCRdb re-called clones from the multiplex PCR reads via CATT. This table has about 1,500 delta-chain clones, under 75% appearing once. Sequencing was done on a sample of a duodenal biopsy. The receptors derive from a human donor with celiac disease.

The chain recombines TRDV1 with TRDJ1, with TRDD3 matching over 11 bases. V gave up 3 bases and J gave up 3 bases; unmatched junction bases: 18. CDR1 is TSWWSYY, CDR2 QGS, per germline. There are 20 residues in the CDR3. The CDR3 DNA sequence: TGTGCTCTTGGGGAGTCCTTCCTACTTGATGGGGGATACGGGGCCGATAAACTCATCTTT. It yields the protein CALGESFLLDGGYGADKLIF.

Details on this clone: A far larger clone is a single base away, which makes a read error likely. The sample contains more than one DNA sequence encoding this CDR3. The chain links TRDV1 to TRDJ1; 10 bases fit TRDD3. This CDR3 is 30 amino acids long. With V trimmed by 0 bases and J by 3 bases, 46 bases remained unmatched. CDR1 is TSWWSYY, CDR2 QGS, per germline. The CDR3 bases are TGTGCTCTTGGGGAACTTTACAGGGGGGTCGTGTGGTCCCTAGAATCTCTAGCGCTACTGGGGGATCTTAAGGCCGATAAACTCATCTTT. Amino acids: CALGELYRGVVWSLESLALLGDLKADKLIF.

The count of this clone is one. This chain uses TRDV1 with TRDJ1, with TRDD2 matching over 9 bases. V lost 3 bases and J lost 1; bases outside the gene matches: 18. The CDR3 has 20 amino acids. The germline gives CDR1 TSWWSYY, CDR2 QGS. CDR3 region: CALGDRPSYVWWGPTDKLIF. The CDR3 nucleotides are TGTGCTCTTGGGGACCGGCCTTCCTACGTATGGTGGGGGCCCACCGATAAACTCATCTTT.

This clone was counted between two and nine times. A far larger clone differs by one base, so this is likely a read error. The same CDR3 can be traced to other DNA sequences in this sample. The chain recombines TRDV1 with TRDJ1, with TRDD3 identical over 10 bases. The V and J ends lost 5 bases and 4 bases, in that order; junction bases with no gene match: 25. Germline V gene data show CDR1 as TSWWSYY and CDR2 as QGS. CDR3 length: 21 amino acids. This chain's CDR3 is CALGPPLFLSGDTIGVDKLIF. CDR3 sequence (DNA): TGTGCTCTTGGGCCCCCACTTTTTCTATCGGGGGATACGATCGGAGTCGATAAACTCATCTTT.

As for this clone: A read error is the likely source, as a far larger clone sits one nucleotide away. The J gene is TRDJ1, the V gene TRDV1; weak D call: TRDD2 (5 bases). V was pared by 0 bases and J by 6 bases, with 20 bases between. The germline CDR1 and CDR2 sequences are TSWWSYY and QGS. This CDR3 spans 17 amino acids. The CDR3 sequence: CALGELMARFLRNKLIF. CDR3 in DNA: TGTGCTCTTGGGGAACTGATGGCTAGATTCCTGCGGAATAAACTCATCTTT.

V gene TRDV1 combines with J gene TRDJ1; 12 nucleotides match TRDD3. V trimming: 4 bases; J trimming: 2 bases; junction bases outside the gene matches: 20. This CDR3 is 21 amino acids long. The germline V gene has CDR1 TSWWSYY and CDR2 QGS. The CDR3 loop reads CALGVSAPPYWGILKTDKLIF. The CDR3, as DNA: TGTGCTCTTGGGGTCTCGGCCCCTCCGTACTGGGGGATACTGAAAACCGATAAACTCATCTTT.

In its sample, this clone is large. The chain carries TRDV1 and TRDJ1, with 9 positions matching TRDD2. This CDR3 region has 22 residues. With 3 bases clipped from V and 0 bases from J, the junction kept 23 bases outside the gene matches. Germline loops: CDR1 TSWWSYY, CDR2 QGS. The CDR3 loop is CALGDRPSYDRLGPLYTDKLIF. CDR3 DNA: TGTGCTCTTGGGGACCGGCCTTCCTACGACCGGCTGGGGCCCCTTTACACCGATAAACTCATCTTT.

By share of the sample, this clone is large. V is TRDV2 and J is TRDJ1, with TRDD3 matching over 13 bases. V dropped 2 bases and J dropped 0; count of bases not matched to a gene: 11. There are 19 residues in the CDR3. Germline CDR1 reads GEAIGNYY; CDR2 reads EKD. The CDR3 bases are TGTGCCTGTGACAAGCGTACTGGGGGATACGTAAGGTACACCGATAAACTCATCTTT. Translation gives CACDKRTGGYVRYTDKLIF.

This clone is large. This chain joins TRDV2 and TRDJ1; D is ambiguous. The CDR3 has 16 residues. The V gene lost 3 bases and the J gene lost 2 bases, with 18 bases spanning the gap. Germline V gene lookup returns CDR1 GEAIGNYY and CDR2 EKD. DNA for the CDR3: TGTGCCTGTGACGCCTTACTGAGGTTAAGGACCGATAAACTCATCTTT. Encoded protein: CACDALLRLRTDKLIF.

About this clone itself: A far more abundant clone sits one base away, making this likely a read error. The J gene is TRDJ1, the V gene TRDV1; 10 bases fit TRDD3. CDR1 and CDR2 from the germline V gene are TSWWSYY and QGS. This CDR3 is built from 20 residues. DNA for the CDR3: TGTGCTCTTAGGGAACCACCCCTCCCGTACTGGGGGATTAACACCGATAAACTCATCTTT. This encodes CALREPPLPYWGINTDKLIF.

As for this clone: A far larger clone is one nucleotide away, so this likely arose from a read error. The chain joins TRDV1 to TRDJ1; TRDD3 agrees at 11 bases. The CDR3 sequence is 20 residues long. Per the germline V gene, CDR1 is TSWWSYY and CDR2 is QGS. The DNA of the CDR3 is TGTGCTCTTGGGGAACGGTCTCCTTACTGGGGGATATCGGGCACCGTTAAACTCATCTTT. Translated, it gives CALGERSPYWGISGTVKLIF.

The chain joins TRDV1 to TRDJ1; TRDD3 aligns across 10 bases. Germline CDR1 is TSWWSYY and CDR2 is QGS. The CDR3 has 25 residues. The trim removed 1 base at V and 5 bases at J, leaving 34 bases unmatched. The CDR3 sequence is CALGEPAFGGWGIPGGTLDEDKLIF. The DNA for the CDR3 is TGTGCTCTTGGGGAACCCGCCTTCGGTGGGTGGGGGATACCCGGGGGAACCTTGGACGAGGATAAACTCATCTTT.

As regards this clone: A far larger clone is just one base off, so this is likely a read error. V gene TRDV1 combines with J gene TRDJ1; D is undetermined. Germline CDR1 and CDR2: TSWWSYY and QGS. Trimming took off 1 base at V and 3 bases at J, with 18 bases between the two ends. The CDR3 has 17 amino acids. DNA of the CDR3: TGTGCTCTTGGGGAACAAATCCTCCCAGATATGGCCGATAAACTCATCTTT. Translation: CALGEQILPDMADKLIF.

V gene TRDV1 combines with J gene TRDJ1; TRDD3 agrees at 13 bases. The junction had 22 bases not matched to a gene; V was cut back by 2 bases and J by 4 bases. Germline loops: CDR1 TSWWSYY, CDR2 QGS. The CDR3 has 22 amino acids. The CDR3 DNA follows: TGTGCTCTTGGGGAAATTTCCTACCCTAGCTCCCGTACTGGGGGATACGGCGATAAACTCATCTTT. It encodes CALGEISYPSSRTGGYGDKLIF.

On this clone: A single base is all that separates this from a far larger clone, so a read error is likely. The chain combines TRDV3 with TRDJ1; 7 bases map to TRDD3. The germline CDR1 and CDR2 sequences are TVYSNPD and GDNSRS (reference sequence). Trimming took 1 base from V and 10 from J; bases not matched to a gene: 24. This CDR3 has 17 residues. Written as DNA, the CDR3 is TGTGCCTTTAACAATCCATGGGGGAACCCCCATGACATTGGACTCATCTTT. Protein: CAFNNPWGNPHDIGLIF.

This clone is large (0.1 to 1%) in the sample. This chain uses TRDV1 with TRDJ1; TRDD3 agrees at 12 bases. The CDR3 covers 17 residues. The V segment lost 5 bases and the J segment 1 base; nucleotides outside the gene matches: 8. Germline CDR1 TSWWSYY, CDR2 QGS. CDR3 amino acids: CALGPTYWGILTDKLIF. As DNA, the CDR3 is TGTGCTCTTGGGCCTACCTACTGGGGGATACTCACCGATAAACTCATCTTT.

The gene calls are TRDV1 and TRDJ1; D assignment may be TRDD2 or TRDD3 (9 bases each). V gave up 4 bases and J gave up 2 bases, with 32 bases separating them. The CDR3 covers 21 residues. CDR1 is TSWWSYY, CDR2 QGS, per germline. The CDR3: CALGARAFLRLGDRWTDKLIF. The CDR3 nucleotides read TGTGCTCTTGGGGCACGGGCCTTCCTACGTTTGGGGGATAGGTGGACCGATAAACTCATCTTT.

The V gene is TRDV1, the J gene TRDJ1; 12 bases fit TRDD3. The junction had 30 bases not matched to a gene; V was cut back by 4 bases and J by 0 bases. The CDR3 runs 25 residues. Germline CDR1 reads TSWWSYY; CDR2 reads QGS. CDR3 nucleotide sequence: TGTGCTCTTGGGGGAGGACCCGCGTCCAGACCTTCACACAACTGGGGGATACTTTACACCGATAAACTCATCTTT. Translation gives CALGGGPASRPSHNWGILYTDKLIF.

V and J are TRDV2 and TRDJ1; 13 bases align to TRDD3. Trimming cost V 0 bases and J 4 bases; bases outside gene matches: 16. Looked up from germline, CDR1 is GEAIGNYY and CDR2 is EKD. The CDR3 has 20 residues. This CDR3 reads CACDTEGGYWGIRHVDKLIF. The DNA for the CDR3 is TGTGCCTGTGACACCGAAGGCGGGTACTGGGGGATACGGCACGTCGATAAACTCATCTTT.

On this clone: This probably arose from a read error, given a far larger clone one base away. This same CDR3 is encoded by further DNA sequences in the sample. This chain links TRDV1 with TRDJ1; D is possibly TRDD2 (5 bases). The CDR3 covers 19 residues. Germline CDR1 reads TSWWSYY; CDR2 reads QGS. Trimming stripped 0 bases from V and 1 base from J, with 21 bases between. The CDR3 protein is CALGELDVAVLFLTDKLIF. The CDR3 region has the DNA TGTGCTCTTGGGGAACTCGATGTCGCCGTACTGTTCCTCACCGATAAACTCATCTTT.

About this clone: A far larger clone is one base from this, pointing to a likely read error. DNA for the CDR3: TGTGCTCTTGGGGTTGACTTCTGGGGGATACTGAAGACAGCACAACTCTTCTTT. Its translation: CALGVDFWGILKTAQLFF. The rearrangement links TRDV1 to TRDJ2; TRDD3 agrees at 11 bases. Germline V lookup: CDR1 TSWWSYY, CDR2 QGS. The J segment lost 4 bases and the V segment lost 4 bases, leaving 11 bases of the junction unmatched. The length of the CDR3 is 18 residues.

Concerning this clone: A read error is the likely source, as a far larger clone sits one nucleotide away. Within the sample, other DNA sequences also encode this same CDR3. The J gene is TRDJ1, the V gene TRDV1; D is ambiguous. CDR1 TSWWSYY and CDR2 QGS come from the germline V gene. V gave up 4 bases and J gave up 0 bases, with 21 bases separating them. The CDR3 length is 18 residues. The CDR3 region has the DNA TGTGCTCTTGGGGGACGAACAGGTCAATGGGAGTACACCGATAAACTCATCTTT. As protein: CALGGRTGQWEYTDKLIF.

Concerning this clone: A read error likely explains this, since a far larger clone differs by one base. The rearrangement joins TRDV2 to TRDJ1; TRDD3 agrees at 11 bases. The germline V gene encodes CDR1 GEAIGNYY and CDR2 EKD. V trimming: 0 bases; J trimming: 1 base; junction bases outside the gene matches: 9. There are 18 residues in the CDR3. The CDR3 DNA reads TGTGCCTGTGACACCCACCTACTGGGGGATAGAGCCACCGATAAACTCATCTTT. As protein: CACDTHLLGDRATDKLIF.